Presented here are 7 T cell receptor beta chains from one specimen sequenced in a study of blood T cells in healthy people across ages. Primers used in a second PCR of about 6 to 11 cycles were a sample-barcoded 5' primer and a J-beta primer mix. One entry per CDR3 protein results from TCRdb running MiXCR on the 5' RACE reads. The sample includes around 1,800,000 distinct CDR3 sequences, approximately 39% of them seen just once. The source material was blood. These TCRs come from a human donor in good health.

The sample holds many counts of this clonotype. V gene TRBV27 combines with J gene TRBJ2-7; either TRBD1 or TRBD2 may fit D (5 bases each). The germline V and J ends were trimmed by 3 bases and 2 bases, with 11 bases remaining between them. The CDR3 length is 14 residues. Germline CDR1 reads MNHEY; CDR2 reads SMNVEV (reference sequence). CDR3 in amino acids: CASSFGRDPYEQYF. CDR3 bases: TGTGCCAGCAGTTTCGGTCGGGACCCCTACGAGCAGTACTTC.

This clonotype was seen a handful of times. The rearrangement uses TRBV6-5 and TRBJ2-7, with unresolved D. Per the germline V gene, CDR1 is MNHEY and CDR2 is SVGAGI. Trimming removed 3 bases from V and 3 bases from J, with 12 bases in between. There are 14 residues in the CDR3. The CDR3 DNA follows: TGTGCCAGCAGTTATATCGGGCAGGTCTACGAGCAGTACTTC. Amino acids: CASSYIGQVYEQYF.

This clonotype was picked up a small number of times. The chain employs TRBV10-3 and TRBJ2-1; TRBD2 aligns across 10 bases. V dropped 8 bases and J dropped 5; count of bases not matched to a gene: 12. The CDR3 covers 16 residues. Germline CDR1 ENHRY, CDR2 SYGVKD. The CDR3 protein is CAIGSGGATTDNEQFF. The CDR3 DNA sequence: TGTGCCATCGGGAGCGGGGGGGCAACCACGGACAATGAGCAGTTCTTC.

The rearrangement links TRBV2 to TRBJ2-3; D possibly corresponds to TRBD1 (5 bases). CDR3 length equals 13 residues. Germline CDR1 and CDR2: SNHLY and FYNNEI. V dropped 7 bases and J dropped 4 bases, with 12 bases sitting between them. CDR3 protein: CASIPTGADTQYF. Here the CDR3 DNA reads TGTGCCAGCATCCCCACAGGTGCAGATACGCAGTATTTT.

The chain links TRBV6-5 to TRBJ2-5; 12 nucleotides align to TRBD2. The CDR3 consists of 17 residues. CDR1 is MNHEY, CDR2 SVGAGI, per germline. V lost 0 bases, J lost 2 bases, and 4 bases stayed unmatched. In DNA, the CDR3 is TGTGCCAGCAGTTACTCCCGGACTAGCGGGGTTCAAGAGACCCAGTACTTC. Translation gives CASSYSRTSGVQETQYF.

The gene calls are TRBV15 and TRBJ2-1; D unclear. CDR1 and CDR2 from the germline V gene are LNHNV and YYDKDF (reference sequence). V was clipped by 5 bases and J by 2 bases, with 7 bases between them. The CDR3 is 13 residues long. The CDR3 coding sequence is TGTGCCACCAGCCCTCCGACCTACAATGAGCAGTTCTTC. It yields the protein CATSPPTYNEQFF.

The V call is TRBV6-5, the J call TRBJ2-1; no firm D call. Trimming pared 7 bases from V and 0 bases from J, leaving 13 bases between. The CDR3 runs to 15 residues. CDR1 MNHEY and CDR2 SVGAGI come from the germline V gene. The CDR3 here is CASMVRLSSYNEQFF. The CDR3 region has the DNA TGTGCCAGCATGGTCCGGTTAAGCTCCTACAATGAGCAGTTCTTC.